This TCR beta chain was retrieved from a study of blood T cells in healthy people across ages. V lost 6 bases and J 9 bases, leaving 15 bases between the germline ends. CDR3 length equals 12 residues. Alongside a J-beta primer mix, a sample-barcoded 5' primer served in a second PCR lasting roughly 7 to 11 cycles. TCRdb ran MiXCR on the 5' RACE reads and lists one entry per CDR3 protein. The sample lists 540,000 or so distinct CDR3 sequences, 27% occurring once. This clonotype was obtained from a woman in her 70s in good health. The chain links TRBV12-3 or TRBV12-4 to TRBJ2-7, with D possibly matching TRBD1 (6 bases). Material: blood. The CDR3 here is CASRYRVHVQYF. In DNA, the CDR3 is TGTGCCAGCAGGTACAGGGTTCACGTGCAGTACTTC.